The entry below gives a single T cell receptor beta chain sequence along with its context. The data are from a study of T cell responses to AZD1222 COVID-19 vaccine. The germline gives CDR1 SNHLY, CDR2 FYNNEI. The CDR3 totals 16 residues. V shed 6 bases, J shed 3 bases, and the junction held 6 bases outside the gene matches. The data were produced by immunoSEQ multiplex PCR, yet TCRdb's version contains in-frame clones alone and is incomplete. This table has 150,000 to 200,000 clones, approximately 90% appearing once. The genes are TRBV2 and TRBJ2-3; 13 nucleotides line up with TRBD2. This specimen consisted of peripheral blood, obtained on day 0 of AZD1222 vaccination. This clonotype was sampled from an adult in good health. CDR3 region: CASRAGLAGRTDTQYF. The DNA of the CDR3 is TGTGCCAGCAGGGCGGGACTAGCGGGGCGGACAGATACGCAGTATTTT.